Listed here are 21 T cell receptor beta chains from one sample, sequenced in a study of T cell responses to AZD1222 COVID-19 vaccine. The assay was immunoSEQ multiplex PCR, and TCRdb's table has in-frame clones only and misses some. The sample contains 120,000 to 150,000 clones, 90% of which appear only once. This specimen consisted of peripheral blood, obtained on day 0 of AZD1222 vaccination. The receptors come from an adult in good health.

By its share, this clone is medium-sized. CDR3 sequence: CASSLMGRTQGLDQPQHF. For the CDR3, the DNA is TGTGCCAGCAGCTTAATGGGCAGGACTCAGGGGTTGGATCAGCCCCAGCATTTT. V and J are TRBV7-9 and TRBJ1-5; weak D call: TRBD1 (6 bases). The germline V gene has CDR1 SEHNR and CDR2 FQNEAQ (reference sequence). The CDR3 spans 18 residues. V lost 2 bases and J lost 5, with 22 bases in between.

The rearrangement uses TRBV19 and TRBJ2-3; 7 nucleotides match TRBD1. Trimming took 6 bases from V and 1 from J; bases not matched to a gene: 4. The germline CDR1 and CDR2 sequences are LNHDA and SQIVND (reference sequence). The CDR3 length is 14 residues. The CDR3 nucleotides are TGTGCCAGTAGACGACAGGGCGGCACAGATACGCAGTATTTT. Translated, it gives CASRRQGGTDTQYF.

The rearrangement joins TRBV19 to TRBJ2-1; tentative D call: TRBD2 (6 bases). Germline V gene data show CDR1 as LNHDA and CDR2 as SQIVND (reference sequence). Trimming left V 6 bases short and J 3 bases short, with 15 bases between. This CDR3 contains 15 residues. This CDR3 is CASRPAGPVYNEQFF. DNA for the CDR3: TGTGCCAGTAGGCCGGCGGGGCCAGTCTACAATGAGCAGTTCTTC. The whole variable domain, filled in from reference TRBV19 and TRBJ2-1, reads DGGITQSPKYLFRKEGQNVTLSCEQNLNHDAMYWYRQDPGQGLRLIYYSQIVNDFQKGDIAEGYSVSREKKESFPLTVTSAQKNPTAFYLCASRPAGPVYNEQFFGPGTRLTVL.

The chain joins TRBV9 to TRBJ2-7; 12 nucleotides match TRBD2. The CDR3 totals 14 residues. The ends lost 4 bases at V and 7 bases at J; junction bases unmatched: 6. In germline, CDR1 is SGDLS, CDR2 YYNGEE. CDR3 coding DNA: TGTGCCAGCAGCCCTGGGACTAGCGGGCGGGAGCAGTACTTC. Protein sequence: CASSPGTSGREQYF.

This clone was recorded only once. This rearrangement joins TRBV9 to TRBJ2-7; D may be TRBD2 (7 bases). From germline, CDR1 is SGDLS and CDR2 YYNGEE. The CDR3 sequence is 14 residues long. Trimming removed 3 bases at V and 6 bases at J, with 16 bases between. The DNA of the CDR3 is TGTGCCAGCAGCGGCGATCCGGGGGGCCGCGAGCAGTACTTC. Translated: CASSGDPGGREQYF. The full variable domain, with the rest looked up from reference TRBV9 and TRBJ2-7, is DSGVTQTPKHLITATGQRVTLRCSPRSGDLSVYWYQQSLDQGLQFLIQYYNGEERAKGNILERFSAQQFPDLHSELNLSSLELGDSALYFCASSGDPGGREQYFGPGTRLTVT.

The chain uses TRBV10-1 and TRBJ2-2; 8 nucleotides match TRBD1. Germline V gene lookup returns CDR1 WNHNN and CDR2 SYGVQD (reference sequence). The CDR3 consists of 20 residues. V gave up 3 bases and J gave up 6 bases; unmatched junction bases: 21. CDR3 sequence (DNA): TGCGCCAGCAGTGACCCCCCCGTAGGGACAGGTATGAGACACGCCGGGGAGCTGTTTTTT. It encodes CASSDPPVGTGMRHAGELFF.

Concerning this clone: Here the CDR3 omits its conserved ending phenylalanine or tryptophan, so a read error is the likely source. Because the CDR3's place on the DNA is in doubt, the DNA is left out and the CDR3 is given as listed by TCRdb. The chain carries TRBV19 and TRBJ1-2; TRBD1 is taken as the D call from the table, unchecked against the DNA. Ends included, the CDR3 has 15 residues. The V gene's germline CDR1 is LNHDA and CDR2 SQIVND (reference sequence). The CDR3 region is CASSTSLETGEAATL.

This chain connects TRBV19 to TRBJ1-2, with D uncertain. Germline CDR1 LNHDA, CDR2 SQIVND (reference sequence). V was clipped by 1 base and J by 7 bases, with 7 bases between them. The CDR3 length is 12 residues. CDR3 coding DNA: TGTGCCAGTAGTATAGGGCCCAGTGGCTACACCTTC. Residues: CASSIGPSGYTF.

The CDR3 protein is CASSTEPGQEYNEQFF. CDR3 bases: TGCGCCAGCAGCACGGAACCGGGACAGGAGTACAATGAGCAGTTCTTC. The J gene is TRBJ2-1, the V gene TRBV5-1; 8 bases fit TRBD1. This CDR3 has 16 amino acids. Germline trimming cut 4 bases from V and 4 bases from J; bases unmatched to any gene: 10. The germline CDR1 and CDR2 sequences are SGHRS and YFSETQ.

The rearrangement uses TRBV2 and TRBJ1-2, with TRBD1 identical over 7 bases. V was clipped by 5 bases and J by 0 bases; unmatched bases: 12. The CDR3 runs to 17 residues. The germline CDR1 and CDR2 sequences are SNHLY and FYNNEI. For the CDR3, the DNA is TGTGCCAGCAGTCCGGGACAGAAACACTTAGCTAACTATGGCTACACCTTC. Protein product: CASSPGQKHLANYGYTF. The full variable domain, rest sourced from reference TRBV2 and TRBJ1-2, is EPEVTQTPSHQVTQMGQEVILRCVPISNHLYFYWYRQILGQKVEFLVSFYNNEISEKSEIFDDQFSVERPDGSNFTLKIRSTKLEDSAMYFCASSPGQKHLANYGYTFGSGTRLTVV.

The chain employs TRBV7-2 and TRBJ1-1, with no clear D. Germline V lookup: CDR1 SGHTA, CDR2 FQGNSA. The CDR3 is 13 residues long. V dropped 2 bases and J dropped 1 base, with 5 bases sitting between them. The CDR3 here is CASSLRGNTEAFF. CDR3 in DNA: TGTGCCAGCAGCTTACGAGGGAACACTGAAGCTTTCTTT. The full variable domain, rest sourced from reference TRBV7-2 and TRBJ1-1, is GAGVSQSPSNKVTEKGKDVELRCDPISGHTALYWYRQSLGQGLEFLIYFQGNSAPDKSGLPSDRFSAERTGGSVSTLTIQRTQQEDSAVYLCASSLRGNTEAFFGQGTRLTVV.

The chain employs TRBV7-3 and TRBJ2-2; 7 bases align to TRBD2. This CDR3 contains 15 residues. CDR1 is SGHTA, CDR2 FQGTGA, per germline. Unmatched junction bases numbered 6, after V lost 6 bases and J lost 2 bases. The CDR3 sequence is CASREASGNTGELFF. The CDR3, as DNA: TGTGCCAGCAGGGAGGCTAGCGGAAACACCGGGGAGCTGTTTTTT. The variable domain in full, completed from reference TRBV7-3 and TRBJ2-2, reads GAGVSQTPSNKVTEKGKYVELRCDPISGHTALYWYRQSLGQGPEFLIYFQGTGAADDSGLPNDRFFAVRPEGSVSTLKIQRTERGDSAVYLCASREASGNTGELFFGEGSRLTVL.

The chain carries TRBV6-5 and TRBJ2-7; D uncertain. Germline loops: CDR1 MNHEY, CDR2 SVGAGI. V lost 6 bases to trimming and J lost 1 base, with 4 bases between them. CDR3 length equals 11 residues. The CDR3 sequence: CASSQSYEQYF. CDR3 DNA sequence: TGTGCCAGCAGCCAGTCCTACGAGCAGTACTTC.

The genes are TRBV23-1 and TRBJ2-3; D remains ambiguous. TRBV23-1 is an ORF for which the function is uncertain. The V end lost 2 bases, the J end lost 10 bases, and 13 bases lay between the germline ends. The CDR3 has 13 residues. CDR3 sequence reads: CASSQPGPTAQYF. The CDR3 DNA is TGCGCCAGCAGTCAACCTGGACCAACGGCGCAGTATTTT.

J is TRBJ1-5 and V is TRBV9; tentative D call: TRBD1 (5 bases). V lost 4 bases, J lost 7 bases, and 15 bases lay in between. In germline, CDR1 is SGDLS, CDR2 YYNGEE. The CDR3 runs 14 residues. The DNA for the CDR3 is TGTGCCAGCAGCCCTCGGGGGGGTCGACAGCCCCAGCATTTT. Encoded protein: CASSPRGGRQPQHF.

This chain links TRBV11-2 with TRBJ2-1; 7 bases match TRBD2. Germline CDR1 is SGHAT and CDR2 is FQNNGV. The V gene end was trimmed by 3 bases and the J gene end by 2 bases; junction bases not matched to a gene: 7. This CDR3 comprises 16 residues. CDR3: CASSFSRGGAYNEQFF. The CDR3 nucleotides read TGTGCCAGCAGCTTTTCTAGGGGAGGGGCCTACAATGAGCAGTTCTTC.

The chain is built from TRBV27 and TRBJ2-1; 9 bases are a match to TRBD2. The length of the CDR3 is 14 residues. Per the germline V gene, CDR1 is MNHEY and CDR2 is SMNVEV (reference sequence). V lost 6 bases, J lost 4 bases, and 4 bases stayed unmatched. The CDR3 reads CASRTSGRYNEQFF. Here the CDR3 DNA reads TGTGCCAGCAGGACTAGCGGAAGGTACAATGAGCAGTTCTTC.

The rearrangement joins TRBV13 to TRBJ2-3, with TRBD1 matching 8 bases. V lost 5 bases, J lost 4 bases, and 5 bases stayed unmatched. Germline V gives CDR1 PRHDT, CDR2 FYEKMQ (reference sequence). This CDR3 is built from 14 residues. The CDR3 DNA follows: TGTGCCAGCAGCCTTAGGACAGGGCCAGATACGCAGTATTTT. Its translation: CASSLRTGPDTQYF.

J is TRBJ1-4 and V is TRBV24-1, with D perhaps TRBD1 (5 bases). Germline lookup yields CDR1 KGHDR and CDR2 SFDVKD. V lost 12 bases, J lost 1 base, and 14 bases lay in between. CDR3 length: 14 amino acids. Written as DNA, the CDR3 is TGTGCCGTGGGTGTTGGGGGAACTAATGAAAAACTGTTTTTT. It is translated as CAVGVGGTNEKLFF.

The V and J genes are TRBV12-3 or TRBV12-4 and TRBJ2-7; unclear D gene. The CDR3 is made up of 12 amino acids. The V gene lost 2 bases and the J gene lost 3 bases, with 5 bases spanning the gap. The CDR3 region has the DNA TGTGCCAGCAGTTTAAACTTCTACGAGCAGTACTTC. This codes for CASSLNFYEQYF.

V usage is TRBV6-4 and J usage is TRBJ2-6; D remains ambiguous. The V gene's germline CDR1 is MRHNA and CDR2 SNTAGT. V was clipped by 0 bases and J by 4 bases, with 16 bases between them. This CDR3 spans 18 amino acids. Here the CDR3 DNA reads TGTGCCAGCAGTGACTCGAGTACGGGCGTCACAGGGGCCAACGTCCTGACTTTC. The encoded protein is CASSDSSTGVTGANVLTF.